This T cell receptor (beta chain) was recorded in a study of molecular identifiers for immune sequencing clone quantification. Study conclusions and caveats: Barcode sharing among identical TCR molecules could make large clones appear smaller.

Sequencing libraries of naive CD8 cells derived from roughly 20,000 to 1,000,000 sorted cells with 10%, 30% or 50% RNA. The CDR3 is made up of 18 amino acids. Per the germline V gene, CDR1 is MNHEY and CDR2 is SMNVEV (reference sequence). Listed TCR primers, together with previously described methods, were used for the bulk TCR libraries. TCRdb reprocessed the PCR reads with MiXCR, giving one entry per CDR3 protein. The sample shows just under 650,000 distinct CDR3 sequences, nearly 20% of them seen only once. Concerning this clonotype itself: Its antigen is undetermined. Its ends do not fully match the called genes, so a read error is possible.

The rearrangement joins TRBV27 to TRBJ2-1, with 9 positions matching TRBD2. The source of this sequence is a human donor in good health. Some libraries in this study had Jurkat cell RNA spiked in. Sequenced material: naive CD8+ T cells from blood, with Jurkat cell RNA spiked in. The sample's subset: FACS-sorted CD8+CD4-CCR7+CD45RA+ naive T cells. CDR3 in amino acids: CASRLSGSIPNKYNKQFF. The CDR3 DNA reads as TGTGCCAGCAGGCTTAGCGGGAGTATCCCCAATAAGTACAATAAGCAGTTCTTC.